The rows below give T cell receptor beta chains drawn from one sample of a study of persistence of HIV-infected CD4 T cells. Method: immunoSEQ multiplex PCR; TCRdb's copy keeps in-frame clones and lacks some. The table has 40,000 or so clones, 88% seen once. The antigens for these receptors are not known. The source material was CD4+ T cells sorted from PBMCs after 18-hour stimulation, sampled from a patient who received antiretroviral therapy. Receptors were obtained from an adult woman with HIV who was CMV-seropositive. Each CDR3 is given with its conserved first and last residue. Fields, in order: V gene, CDR3 protein.

V gene: TRBV29-1
CDR3 protein: CSVEDRSVGGRGYTF

V gene: TRBV9
CDR3 protein: CASSPSTYRVGNTIYF

V gene: TRBV5-1
CDR3 protein: CASSLDSSSYNEQFF

V gene: TRBV30
CDR3 protein: CAWKGTKLFGNTIYF

V gene: TRBV6-5
CDR3 protein: CASLVSGETQYF

V gene: TRBV18
CDR3 protein: CASSSRGTGPPYEQYF

V gene: TRBV6-5
CDR3 protein: CASRGDYGYTF

V gene: TRBV9
CDR3 protein: CASSVEGNRAVEAFF

V gene: TRBV5-1
CDR3 protein: CASRATGANYGYTF

V gene: TRBV3-1/TRBV3-2
CDR3 protein: CASSPRVQGYGYTF

V gene: TRBV7-8
CDR3 protein: CASTFFNNQPQHF

V gene: TRBV30
CDR3 protein: CAWSPRSSKNQPQHF

V gene: TRBV6-1
CDR3 protein: CASSEARGSPLHF

V gene: TRBV10-1
CDR3 protein: CASSDMRGGLDTQYF

V gene: TRBV28
CDR3 protein: CALRGGTEAFF

V gene: TRBV11-3
CDR3 protein: CASSPSSGVRYNEQFF

V gene: TRBV6-1
CDR3 protein: CASSELQGTAEAFF

V gene: TRBV30
CDR3 protein: CAWDTGGQETQYF

V gene: TRBV27
CDR3 protein: CASRTGGPTGELFF

V gene: TRBV5-1
CDR3 protein: CASGMGVRNSPLHF

V gene: TRBV18
CDR3 protein: CASSSSGTGFSPQHF

V gene: TRBV7-9
CDR3 protein: CASSLTGDTEAFF

V gene: TRBV5-6
CDR3 protein: CASSLGTGLTRGSPLHF